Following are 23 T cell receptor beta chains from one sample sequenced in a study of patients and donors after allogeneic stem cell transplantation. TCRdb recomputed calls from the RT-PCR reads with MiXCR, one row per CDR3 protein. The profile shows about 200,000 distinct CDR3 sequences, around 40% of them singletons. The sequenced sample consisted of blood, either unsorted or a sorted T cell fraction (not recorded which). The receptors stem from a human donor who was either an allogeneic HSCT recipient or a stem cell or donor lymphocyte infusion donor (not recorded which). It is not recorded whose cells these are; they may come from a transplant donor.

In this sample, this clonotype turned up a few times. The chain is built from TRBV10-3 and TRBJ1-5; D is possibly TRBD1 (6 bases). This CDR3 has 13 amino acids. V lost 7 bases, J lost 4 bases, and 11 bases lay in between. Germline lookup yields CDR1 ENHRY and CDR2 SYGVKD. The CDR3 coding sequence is TGTGCCATCAACGGACAGCATAATCAGCCCCAGCATTTT. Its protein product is CAINGQHNQPQHF.

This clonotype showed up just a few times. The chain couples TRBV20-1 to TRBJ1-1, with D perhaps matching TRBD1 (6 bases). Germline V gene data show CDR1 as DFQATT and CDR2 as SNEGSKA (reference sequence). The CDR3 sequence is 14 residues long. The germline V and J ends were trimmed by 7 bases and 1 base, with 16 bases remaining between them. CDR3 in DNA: TGCAGTGTGCCCAGGGGATTCAGGAACACTGAAGCTTTCTTT. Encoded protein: CSVPRGFRNTEAFF.

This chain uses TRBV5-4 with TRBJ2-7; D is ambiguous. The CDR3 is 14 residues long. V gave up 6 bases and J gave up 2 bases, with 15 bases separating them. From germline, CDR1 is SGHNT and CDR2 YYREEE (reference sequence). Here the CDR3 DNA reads TGTGCCAGCACCATCCATCCCCAAGCCTACGAGCAGTACTTC. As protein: CASTIHPQAYEQYF.

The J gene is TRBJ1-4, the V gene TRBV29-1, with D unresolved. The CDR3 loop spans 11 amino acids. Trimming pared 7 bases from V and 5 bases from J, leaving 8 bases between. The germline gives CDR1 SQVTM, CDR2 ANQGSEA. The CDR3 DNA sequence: TGCAGCGGGGGAGGGAATGAAAAACTGTTTTTT. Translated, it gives CSGGGNEKLFF.

In nucleotides, the CDR3 is TGTGCCAGCGGGGGGGGCGATATCCAGCCCCAGCATTTT. The encoded protein is CASGGGDIQPQHF. The rearrangement links TRBV12-3 or TRBV12-4 to TRBJ1-5; tentatively, D is TRBD1 (6 bases). Trimming cost V 8 bases and J 7 bases, with 15 bases left between them. This CDR3 spans 13 amino acids.

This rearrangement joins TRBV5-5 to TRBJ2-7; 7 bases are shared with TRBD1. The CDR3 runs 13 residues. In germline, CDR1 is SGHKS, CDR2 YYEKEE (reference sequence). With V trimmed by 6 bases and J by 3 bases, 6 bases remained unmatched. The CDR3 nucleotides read TGTGCCAGCAAGTACGGGGACAGCTACGAGCAGTACTTC. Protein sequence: CASKYGDSYEQYF.

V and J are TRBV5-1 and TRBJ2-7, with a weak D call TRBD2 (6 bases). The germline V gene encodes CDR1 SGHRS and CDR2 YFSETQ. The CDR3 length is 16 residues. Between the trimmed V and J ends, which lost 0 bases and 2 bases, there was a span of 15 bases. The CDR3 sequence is CASSLDGRRVTYEQYF. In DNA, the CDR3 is TGCGCCAGCAGCTTGGATGGCAGGAGGGTTACCTACGAGCAGTACTTC.

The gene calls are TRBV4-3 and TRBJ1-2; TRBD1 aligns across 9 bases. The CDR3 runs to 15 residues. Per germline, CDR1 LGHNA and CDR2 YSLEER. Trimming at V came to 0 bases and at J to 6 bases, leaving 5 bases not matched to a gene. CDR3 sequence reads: CASSQDLWTGDGYTF. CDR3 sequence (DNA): TGCGCCAGCAGCCAAGATCTCTGGACAGGGGATGGCTACACCTTC.

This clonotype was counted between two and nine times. The DNA for the CDR3 is TGCAGCGCTGCCGGAAGAGGGTATGGCTACACCTTC. Translating gives CSAAGRGYGYTF. This chain connects TRBV29-1 to TRBJ1-2; D not resolved. Trimming cost V 7 bases and J 5 bases, with 14 bases left between them. This CDR3 contains 12 residues. Germline CDR1 and CDR2: SQVTM and ANQGSEA.

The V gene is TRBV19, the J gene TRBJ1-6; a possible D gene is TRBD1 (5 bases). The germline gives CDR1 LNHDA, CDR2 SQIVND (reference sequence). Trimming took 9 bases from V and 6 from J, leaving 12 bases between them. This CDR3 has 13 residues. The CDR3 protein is CASNDRPNSPLHF. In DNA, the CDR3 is TGTGCCAGCAACGACAGACCTAATTCACCCCTCCACTTT.

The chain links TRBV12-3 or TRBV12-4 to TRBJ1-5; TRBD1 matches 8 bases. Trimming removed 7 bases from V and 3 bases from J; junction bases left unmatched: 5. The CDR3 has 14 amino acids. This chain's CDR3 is CASTPTGDNQPQHF. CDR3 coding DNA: TGTGCCAGCACCCCGACAGGGGACAATCAGCCCCAGCATTTT.

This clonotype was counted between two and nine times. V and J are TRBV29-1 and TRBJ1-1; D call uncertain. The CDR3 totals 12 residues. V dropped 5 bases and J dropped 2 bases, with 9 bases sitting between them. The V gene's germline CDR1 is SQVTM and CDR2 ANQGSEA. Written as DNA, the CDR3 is TGCAGCGTTCAGAAGGCTAACACTGAAGCTTTCTTT. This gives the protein CSVQKANTEAFF.

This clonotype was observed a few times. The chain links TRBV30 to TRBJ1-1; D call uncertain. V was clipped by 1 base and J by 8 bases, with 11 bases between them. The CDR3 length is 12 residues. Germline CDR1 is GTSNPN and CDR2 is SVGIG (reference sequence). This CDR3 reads CAWSADYKEAFF. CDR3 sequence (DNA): TGTGCCTGGAGTGCGGACTATAAAGAAGCTTTCTTT.

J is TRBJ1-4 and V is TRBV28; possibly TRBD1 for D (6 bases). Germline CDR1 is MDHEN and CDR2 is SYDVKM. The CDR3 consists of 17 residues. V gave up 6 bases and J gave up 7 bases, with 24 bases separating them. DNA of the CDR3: TGTGCCAGCAGAACGACACCTCTTTCAGAGGGGGTTGAAAAACTGTTTTTT. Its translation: CASRTTPLSEGVEKLFF.

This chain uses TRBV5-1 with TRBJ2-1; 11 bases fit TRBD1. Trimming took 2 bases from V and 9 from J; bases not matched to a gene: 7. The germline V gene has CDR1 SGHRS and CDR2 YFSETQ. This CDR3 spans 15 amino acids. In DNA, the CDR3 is TGCGCCAGCAGCTTCGGACAGGGGGCGCGGGGTGAGCAGTTCTTC. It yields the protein CASSFGQGARGEQFF.

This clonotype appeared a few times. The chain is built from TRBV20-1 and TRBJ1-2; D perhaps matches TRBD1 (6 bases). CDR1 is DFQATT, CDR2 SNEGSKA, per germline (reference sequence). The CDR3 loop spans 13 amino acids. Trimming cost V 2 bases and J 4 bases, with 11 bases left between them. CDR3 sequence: CSARRDTSYGYTF. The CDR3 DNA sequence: TGCAGTGCTAGACGGGACACTTCCTATGGCTACACCTTC.

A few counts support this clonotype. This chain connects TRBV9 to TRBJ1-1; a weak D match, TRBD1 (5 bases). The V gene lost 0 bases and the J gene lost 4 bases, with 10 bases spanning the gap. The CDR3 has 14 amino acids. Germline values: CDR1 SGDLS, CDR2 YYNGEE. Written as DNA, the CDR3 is TGTGCCAGCAGCGTAGAGGGGTTCGGCACTGAAGCTTTCTTT. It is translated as CASSVEGFGTEAFF.

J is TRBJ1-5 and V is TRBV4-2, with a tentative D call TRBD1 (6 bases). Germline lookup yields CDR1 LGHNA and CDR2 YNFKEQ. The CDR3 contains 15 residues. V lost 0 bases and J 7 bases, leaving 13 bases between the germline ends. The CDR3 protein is CASSQEVQGRQPQHF. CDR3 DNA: TGTGCCAGCAGCCAAGAGGTACAGGGAAGGCAGCCCCAGCATTTT.

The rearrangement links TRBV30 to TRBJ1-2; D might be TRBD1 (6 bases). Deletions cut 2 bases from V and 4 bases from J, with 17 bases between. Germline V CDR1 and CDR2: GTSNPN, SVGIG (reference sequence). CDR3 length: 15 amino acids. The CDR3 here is CAWSSDNRVGYGYTF. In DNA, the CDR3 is TGTGCCTGGAGTTCCGACAACAGGGTGGGCTATGGCTACACCTTC.

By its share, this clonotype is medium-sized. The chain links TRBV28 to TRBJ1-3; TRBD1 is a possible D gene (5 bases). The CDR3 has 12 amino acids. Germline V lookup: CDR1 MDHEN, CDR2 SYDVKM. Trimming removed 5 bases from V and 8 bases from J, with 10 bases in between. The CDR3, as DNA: TGTGCCAGCAGTACTCAGGGCCACACCATATATTTT. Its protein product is CASSTQGHTIYF.

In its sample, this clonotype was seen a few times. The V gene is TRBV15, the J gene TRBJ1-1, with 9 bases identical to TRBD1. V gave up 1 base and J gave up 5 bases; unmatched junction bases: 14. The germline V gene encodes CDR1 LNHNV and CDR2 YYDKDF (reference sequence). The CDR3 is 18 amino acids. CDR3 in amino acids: CATSRGLWDREGATEAFF. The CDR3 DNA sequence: TGTGCCACCAGCAGAGGCCTCTGGGACAGGGAAGGCGCAACTGAAGCTTTCTTT.

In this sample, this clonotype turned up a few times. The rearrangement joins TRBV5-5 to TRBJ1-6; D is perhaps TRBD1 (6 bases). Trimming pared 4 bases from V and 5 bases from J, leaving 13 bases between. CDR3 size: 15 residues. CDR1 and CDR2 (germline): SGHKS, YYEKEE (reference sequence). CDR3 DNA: TGTGCCAGCAGCCTGAGGGGGACGGATAATTCACCCCTCCACTTT. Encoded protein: CASSLRGTDNSPLHF.

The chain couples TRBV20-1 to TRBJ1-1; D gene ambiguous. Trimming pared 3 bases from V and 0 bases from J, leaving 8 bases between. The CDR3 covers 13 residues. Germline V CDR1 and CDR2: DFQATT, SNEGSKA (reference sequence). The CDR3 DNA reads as TGCAGTGCTAGGTCCGATATGAACACTGAAGCTTTCTTT. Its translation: CSARSDMNTEAFF.